These 4 T cell receptor beta chains share one sample of origin, sequenced in a study of cytomegalovirus exposure and HLA in healthy donors. TCRdb's table, derived via immunoSEQ multiplex PCR, lists solely in-frame clones and lacks some. Here the sample spans under 250,000 clones, around nine tenths being singletons. Sequenced: PBMCs. These receptor sequences come from a woman between 18 and 30 years old in good health and CMV-seronegative.

The CDR3 DNA follows: TGTGCCAGTAGGTCGTCTACCGGGGAGCTGTTTTTT. Translating it yields CASRSSTGELFF. This chain links TRBV19 with TRBJ2-2; D gene ambiguous. Germline assignment: CDR1 LNHDA and CDR2 SQIVND (reference sequence). The CDR3 has 12 residues. V lost 6 bases, J lost 5 bases, and 7 bases lay in between.

V gene TRBV19 combines with J gene TRBJ1-2, with 10 bases lining up with TRBD1. CDR3 length: 17 amino acids. CDR1 and CDR2 from the germline V gene are LNHDA and SQIVND (reference sequence). With V trimmed by 2 bases and J by 2 bases, 8 bases remained unmatched. CDR3 nucleotide sequence: TGTGCCAGTAGTATAATGGTCGGACAGGGGGAAAACTATGGCTACACCTTC. This codes for CASSIMVGQGENYGYTF.

The chain carries TRBV30 and TRBJ2-7, with 8 nucleotides matching TRBD2. J gave up 6 bases and V 3 bases, and 7 bases lay outside the gene matches. CDR1 and CDR2 from the germline V gene are GTSNPN and SVGIG (reference sequence). The CDR3 length is 13 residues. The CDR3 is CAWRGTSGGEQYF. CDR3 nucleotides: TGTGCCTGGAGGGGGACTAGTGGCGGCGAGCAGTACTTC.

This clone occurred a few times. The rearrangement joins TRBV30 to TRBJ1-5; 10 nucleotides agree with TRBD1. Germline V gene sequence: CDR1 GTSNPN, CDR2 SVGIG (reference sequence). The CDR3 loop spans 14 amino acids. V lost 4 bases to trimming and J lost 3 bases; unmatched junction nucleotides: 3. CDR3 in amino acids: CAWKGTGVNQPQHF. The CDR3 coding sequence is TGTGCCTGGAAAGGGACAGGGGTCAATCAGCCCCAGCATTTT.